This T cell receptor beta chain derives from a study of post-analysis software for immune sequencing data. Overall study findings and caveats: Same-batch preparations were strongly co-clustered by F measure. A handful of TRBV segments were significantly more frequent in patients than in controls. TRBV5-6, TRBV5-1 and TRBV20-1 were among these segments.

This clonotype was recorded many times. Its antigen is not identified. Unique molecular identifiers were present in the TCR beta cDNA libraries. Input of roughly 1 to 11 million T cells yielded 400,000 to 550,000 cDNA molecules. MiXCR, applied by TCRdb to the PCR reads, yields one record per CDR3 protein. The sample consists of about 430,000 distinct CDR3 sequences, approximately 42% of them appearing once. J was trimmed by 1 base and V by 1 base; bases with no gene match: 4. Germline V gene sequence: CDR1 MNHEY, CDR2 SVGAGI. This CDR3 has 15 residues. Sequencing was performed on blood. The source is a girl aged 2 to 10 with multiple sclerosis. This chain links TRBV6-5 with TRBJ2-7; 7 bases map to TRBD1. CDR3 protein: CASSYFGTESYEQYF. CDR3 nucleotide sequence: TGTGCCAGCAGTTACTTCGGGACAGAATCCTACGAGCAGTACTTC.